This T cell receptor (beta chain) was sequenced during a study of T-cell memory formation after mild COVID-19. This clonotype has a handful of counts. The antigen is undetermined. This CDR3 is built from 15 residues. Trimming removed 3 bases from V and 7 bases from J; junction bases left unmatched: 7. CDR1 is KGHSH, CDR2 LQKENI, per germline. Study-wide results and limits: Pre-infection memory harbored some responding clones, suggesting cross-reactive memory joined.

MiXCR, run by TCRdb on the 5' RACE reads, gives a single entry per CDR3 protein. Among 300,000 or so distinct CDR3 sequences listed, approximately 15% were seen once. The clonotype was recovered from a man aged 18 to 29 who had mild COVID-19 (a few samples of this study predate the infection). Cell type and time point are not known. The chain combines TRBV18 with TRBJ1-5; 9 positions agree with TRBD1. Sequenced: PBMCs or a T cell subset sorted from them (not recorded which). In DNA form, the CDR3 reads TGTGCCAGCTCACCCGAGACAGGGGGATACCAGCCCCAGCATTTT. This codes for CASSPETGGYQPQHF.